This is a list of T cell receptor beta chains from one sample in a study of CD8 T cells in ankylosing spondylitis. TCRdb re-called the 5' RACE reads through MiXCR, storing one row per CDR3 protein. This sample has some 220,000 distinct CDR3 sequences, with 7.5% to 9.5% found just once. Source material: blood, either unsorted or a sorted T cell fraction (not recorded which). The origin of the receptors is a female donor with ankylosing spondylitis or in good health (not recorded which). Each CDR3 is given with its conserved first and last residue. A D gene is named only where the DNA matches it firmly. The listing skips clone size in some rows; elsewhere it reads once, few, many or a size class.

CASRKDRLLDTQYF	TGTGCCAGTCGGAAGGACAGGCTCCTAGATACGCAGTATTTT	TRBV19	TRBD1	TRBJ2-3	few
CAIRDHGGAGELFF	TGTGCCATCAGAGACCATGGGGGCGCCGGGGAGCTGTTTTTT	TRBV10-3	.	TRBJ2-2	many
CASSLVTGFPYNEQFF	TGTGCCAGCAGCTTGGTCACAGGGTTCCCCTACAATGAGCAGTTCTTC	TRBV11-2	.	TRBJ2-1	many
CSGTGATYNEQFF	TGCAGTGGGACAGGGGCCACATACAATGAGCAGTTCTTC	TRBV20-1	TRBD1	TRBJ2-1	many
CSVEGLQGNTQYF	TGCAGCGTTGAGGGGCTACAAGGGAATACGCAGTATTTT	TRBV29-1	.	TRBJ2-3	few
CASSLTSYYNEQFF	TGTGCCAGCAGCTTAACTAGCTACTACAATGAGCAGTTCTTC	TRBV7-3	.	TRBJ2-1	many
CASSWSRLSSYNEQFF	TGCGCCAGCAGCTGGTCTAGGCTGAGCTCCTACAATGAGCAGTTCTTC	TRBV5-1	.	TRBJ2-1	many
CASRSDRNFANTGELFF	TGTGCCAGTAGATCCGACAGGAATTTCGCGAACACCGGGGAGCTGTTTTTT	TRBV19	.	TRBJ2-2	few
CASSGGSRANSPLHF	TGTGCCAGCAGCGGGGGGTCCAGGGCGAATTCACCCCTCCACTTT	TRBV7-2	.	TRBJ1-6	many
CASSLAPPGPRQFF	TGTGCCAGCAGCTTAGCCCCCCCGGGACCCCGGCAGTTCTTC	TRBV7-9	.	TRBJ2-1	.
CSALRVGTLSSYEQYF	TGCAGTGCTTTACGGGTGGGCACCTTAAGCTCCTACGAGCAGTACTTC	TRBV20-1	.	TRBJ2-7	many
CSARVLRGRNYGYTF	TGCAGTGCTAGAGTTCTTCGGGGCAGGAACTATGGCTACACCTTC	TRBV20-1	.	TRBJ1-2	many
CASSLFSSLAGDNEQFF	TGCGCCAGCAGCTTGTTTAGCTCTCTAGCGGGAGATAATGAGCAGTTCTTC	TRBV5-1	TRBD2	TRBJ2-1	many
CSADGRLPQTYEQYF	TGCAGTGCTGACGGACGTTTACCGCAAACCTACGAGCAGTACTTC	TRBV20-1	.	TRBJ2-7	many